The rows below give T cell receptor beta chains drawn from one sample of a study of human T cells and chemical hapten exposure. One entry per CDR3 protein results from TCRdb running MiXCR on the RACE reads. The sample contains 350,000 to 400,000 distinct CDR3 sequences, 5% to 6.5% of which appear only once. Sequenced here: whole blood, sampled in connection with sensitization to the hapten diphenylcyclopropenone (DPC). Receptor source: a woman in her 50s with alopecia areata. Some clones in this sample may be carry-over from other donors' samples. Both conserved end residues are part of each CDR3. Each record gives: J gene, clone size, V gene, D gene, CDR3 DNA, CDR3 protein. A D gene is named only where the DNA matches it firmly. Not every row has a clone size; where given, it reads once, few, many or a size class.

>TRBJ2-7|many|TRBV18|TRBD1
TGTGCCAGCTCACCGGGACAGGACGCCGAGCAGTACTTC
CASSPGQDAEQYF
>TRBJ2-3|many|TRBV4-1|TRBD2
TGCGCCAGCAGCTATCCGGGACTAGCGGGGGGTAAGGCGCAGTATTTT
CASSYPGLAGGKAQYF
>TRBJ1-5|few|TRBV7-8|-
TGTGCCAGCAGCTTAGGTGGGCGTATTAGCAATCAGCCCCAGCATTTT
CASSLGGRISNQPQHF
>TRBJ2-1|-|TRBV2|-
TGTACCAGCAGTGCTATGGGGGTCTACAATGAGCAGTTCTTC
CTSSAMGVYNEQFF
>TRBJ1-1|once|TRBV20-1|TRBD1
TGCAGTGCTGATCCGGGACAGGGGGTGCGTGAAGCTTTCTTT
CSADPGQGVREAFF
>TRBJ1-4|many|TRBV2|TRBD1
TGTGCCACCCGGACAGGCGGGGAAAAACTGTTTTTT
CATRTGGEKLFF
>TRBJ2-7|few|TRBV3-1|TRBD2
TGTGCCAGCAGCCAACCCCGACTAGCGGGGGCCCTCTACGAGCAGTACTTC
CASSQPRLAGALYEQYF
>TRBJ1-3|many|TRBV3-1|-
TGTGCCAGCAGCTTAGACCAGGGGTCCTCTGGAAACACCATATATTTT
CASSLDQGSSGNTIYF
>TRBJ1-1|-|TRBV29-1|-
TGCAGCGTTGACAACAGCATGAACACTGAAGCTTTCTTT
CSVDNSMNTEAFF
>TRBJ1-4|few|TRBV13|TRBD1
TGTGCCAGCAGCTACGGGACAGGGGACGAAAAACTGTTTTTT
CASSYGTGDEKLFF
>TRBJ2-7|many|TRBV20-1|TRBD2
TGCAGTGCCATGGAGACTAGCGGGCCAGTCTACGAGCAGTACTTC
CSAMETSGPVYEQYF
>TRBJ2-1|-|TRBV6-2/TRBV6-3|TRBD2
TGTGCCAGCAGTTTGACGGGACTAGCGGGGACCTACAATGAGCAGTTCTTC
CASSLTGLAGTYNEQFF
>TRBJ2-6|many|TRBV25-1|-
TGTGCCAGCAGTCACTCTGGGGCCAACGTCCTGACTTTC
CASSHSGANVLTF
>TRBJ2-3|many|TRBV11-2|TRBD1
TGTGCCAGCGGGGGACAGGGGGCAGTCCGTAGCACAGATACGCAGTATTTT
CASGGQGAVRSTDTQYF
>TRBJ2-5|few|TRBV20-1|TRBD2
TGCAGTACCTTCTTGACTAGCGGGCCAGGGACCCAGTACTTC
CSTFLTSGPGTQYF
>TRBJ1-4|many|TRBV29-1|TRBD1
TGCAGCGTTGAGGACAGGGAGAAACTGTTTTTT
CSVEDREKLFF
>TRBJ2-3|many|TRBV5-1|-
TGCGCCAGCAGCCTCGTAGGCGCTAGCACAGATACGCAGTATTTT
CASSLVGASTDTQYF
>TRBJ1-2|many|TRBV12-3/TRBV12-4|-
TGTGCCAGCACCTTAAGTCCAGCGCATGGCTACACCTTC
CASTLSPAHGYTF
>TRBJ2-3|-|TRBV7-2|-
TGTGCCAGCAGCTTAGGAGCACGCCTCAATACGCAGTATTTT
CASSLGARLNTQYF
>TRBJ1-3|many|TRBV7-6|-
TGTGCCAGCAGCCGCGGGTGGAGCCCGAAGGCTGGAAACACCATATATTTT
CASSRGWSPKAGNTIYF
>TRBJ1-5|-|TRBV19|-
TGTGCCAGTAGTCCGTCCAGGGTTTACGGGAATCAGCCCCAGCATTTT
CASSPSRVYGNQPQHF
>TRBJ1-3|-|TRBV7-2|TRBD1
TGTGCCAGCAGCTACGGGACAGGGGGAAAGAACACCATATATTTT
CASSYGTGGKNTIYF
>TRBJ2-1|many|TRBV6-5|TRBD1
TGTGCCAGCAGGTCGGCCGGGACAGTCTACAATGAGCAGTTCTTC
CASRSAGTVYNEQFF
>TRBJ2-3|few|TRBV27|TRBD2
TGTGCCAGCAGTTTAGGGACTAGTAAGACAGATACGCAGTATTTT
CASSLGTSKTDTQYF
>TRBJ2-3|many|TRBV20-1|-
TGCAGTGCCGGTGAGGCGGGACTCACAGATACGCAGTATTTT
CSAGEAGLTDTQYF
>TRBJ2-2|many|TRBV29-1|-
TGCAGCGTTGGGTCTCCGAACACCGGGGAGCTGTTTTTT
CSVGSPNTGELFF
>TRBJ2-2|few|TRBV7-9|TRBD2
TGTGCCAGCAGCGCCACTAGCGGTCGTGACACCGGGGAGCTGTTTTTT
CASSATSGRDTGELFF
>TRBJ1-2|many|TRBV27|-
TGTGCCAGCAGGGGCTTGGGGGCGCCGGGCTACACCTTC
CASRGLGAPGYTF